Shown below are 19 T cell receptor beta chains from a single sample sequenced in a study of OX40 agonist ivuxolimab in advanced cancers. The table came from immunoSEQ multiplex PCR; TCRdb's copy has only in-frame clones and leaves some out. This table has tens of thousands of clones, roughly 90% appearing once. The specimen was CD4+ or CD8+ T cells sorted from blood, collected in a trial of the OX40 agonist ivuxolimab. These receptors came from an adult with an advanced solid tumor such as melanoma, head and neck, liver or kidney cancer.

This chain uses TRBV6-5 with TRBJ2-7; 8 bases agree with TRBD1. The CDR3 loop spans 15 amino acids. The V gene end was trimmed by 4 bases and the J gene end by 2 bases; junction bases not matched to a gene: 7. Germline lookup yields CDR1 MNHEY and CDR2 SVGAGI. The CDR3 region is CASSCKTQGAYEQYF. Written as DNA, the CDR3 is TGTGCCAGCAGTTGTAAAACACAGGGGGCCTACGAGCAGTACTTC.

The chain couples TRBV7-2 to TRBJ1-5; D uncertain. This CDR3 has 15 amino acids. Germline-derived CDR1 and CDR2 are SGHTA and FQGNSA. Trimming pared 5 bases from V and 0 bases from J, leaving 11 bases between. CDR3 loop: CASSPSVYSNQPQHF. Here the CDR3 DNA reads TGTGCCAGCAGCCCCTCAGTCTATAGCAATCAGCCCCAGCATTTT. Filled out from reference TRBV7-2 and TRBJ1-5, the complete variable domain reads GAGVSQSPSNKVTEKGKDVELRCDPISGHTALYWYRQSLGQGLEFLIYFQGNSAPDKSGLPSDRFSAERTGGSVSTLTIQRTQQEDSAVYLCASSPSVYSNQPQHFGDGTRLSIL.

This chain links TRBV27 with TRBJ2-5; tentatively, D is TRBD1 or TRBD2 (5 bases each). The J call may be incorrect, as the DNA end agrees better with TRBJ2-7. Germline CDR1 reads MNHEY; CDR2 reads SMNVEV (reference sequence). CDR3 length: 16 residues. The CDR3 spells CASSPSLGTDAYEQYF. In DNA, the CDR3 is TGTGCCAGCAGTCCTTCCCTCGGGACCGACGCCTACGAGCAGTACTTC.

V usage is TRBV5-8 and J usage is TRBJ2-3; no clear D gene. Trimming shortened V by 4 bases and J by 2 bases, and 2 bases separated the two germline ends. Per germline, CDR1 SGHTS and CDR2 YDEGEE. CDR3 length: 11 residues. CDR3: CASSLTDTQYF. Here the CDR3 DNA reads TGTGCCAGCAGCCTCACAGATACGCAGTATTTT.

V gene TRBV27 combines with J gene TRBJ2-7; 8 bases map to TRBD1. Germline V gives CDR1 MNHEY, CDR2 SMNVEV (reference sequence). The CDR3 sequence is 13 residues long. V was pared by 8 bases and J by 5 bases, with 8 bases of the junction left unmatched. The CDR3 DNA follows: TGTGCCAGCGCCCACCCGACAGGGGACGAGCAGTACTTC. It specifies CASAHPTGDEQYF.

V and J are TRBV6-5 and TRBJ1-5; 7 bases line up with TRBD1. V lost 6 bases to trimming and J lost 7 bases; unmatched junction nucleotides: 9. This CDR3 has 14 residues. CDR1 is MNHEY, CDR2 SVGAGI, per germline. In DNA form, the CDR3 reads TGTGCCAGCAGCGAGACAGGGATTAGGCAGCCCCAGCATTTT. Amino acid sequence: CASSETGIRQPQHF.

The rearrangement links TRBV9 to TRBJ1-4; the D gene is possibly TRBD1 (5 bases). The V gene's germline CDR1 is SGDLS and CDR2 YYNGEE. The CDR3 runs 14 residues. V was pared by 0 bases and J by 8 bases, with 11 bases between. CDR3 protein: CASSVGWGEEKLFF. The DNA for the CDR3 is TGTGCCAGCAGCGTAGGGTGGGGGGAAGAAAAACTGTTTTTT.

The count of this clone is one. V is TRBV21-1 and J is TRBJ2-5; the D call TRBD2 from the table was never checked on the DNA. TRBV21-1 is flagged as a pseudogene. The CDR3 sequence is 15 residues long. The DNA for the CDR3 is TGTGCCAGCAGCAAAGCCCGATTAGGGAGGGGCCCACAGTACTTC. Amino acid sequence: CASSKARLGRGPQYF.

The rearrangement joins TRBV27 to TRBJ2-7; D gene unclear. There are 14 residues in the CDR3. V was shortened by 6 bases and J by 3 bases, with 15 bases between the two germline ends. The germline V gene has CDR1 MNHEY and CDR2 SMNVEV (reference sequence). The CDR3 DNA follows: TGTGCCAGCAGCCCCTTACCCAGATACTACGAGCAGTACTTC. Translating gives CASSPLPRYYEQYF.

The V and J genes are TRBV19 and TRBJ1-1; the D gene is possibly TRBD1 (5 bases). V was pared by 3 bases and J by 1 base, with 21 bases between. The CDR3 covers 18 residues. Germline assignment: CDR1 LNHDA and CDR2 SQIVND (reference sequence). The DNA of the CDR3 is TGTGCCAGTAGTATCATCTTTGGGGGGGTGGTGGAGAACACTGAAGCTTTCTTT. This codes for CASSIIFGGVVENTEAFF.

The chain combines TRBV30 with TRBJ2-3; 9 nucleotides align to TRBD1. The CDR3 is 17 residues long. The V gene end was trimmed by 2 bases and the J gene end by 2 bases; junction bases not matched to a gene: 11. Germline assignment: CDR1 GTSNPN and CDR2 SVGIG (reference sequence). This chain's CDR3 is CAWSLKMGQGITDTQYF. The CDR3 DNA is TGTGCCTGGAGTCTTAAGATGGGACAGGGTATCACAGATACGCAGTATTTT.

The rearrangement joins TRBV23-1 to TRBJ2-1; D is possibly TRBD2 (6 bases). TRBV23-1 is an open reading frame, and its role is uncertain. The CDR3 has 16 amino acids. V lost 2 bases and J 0 bases, leaving 11 bases between the germline ends. The CDR3 reads CASSQGEASSYNEQFF. The CDR3, as DNA: TGCGCCAGCAGTCAAGGGGAGGCCAGCTCCTACAATGAGCAGTTCTTC.

The chain couples TRBV19 to TRBJ2-7; possibly TRBD2 for D (6 bases). Germline V CDR1 and CDR2: LNHDA, SQIVND (reference sequence). This CDR3 contains 12 residues. Trimming removed 5 bases from V and 3 bases from J, with 8 bases in between. The CDR3 region is CASSSAGYEQYF. The CDR3 coding sequence is TGTGCCAGTAGTTCAGCGGGCTACGAGCAGTACTTC.

The chain combines TRBV9 with TRBJ1-2; D remains ambiguous. This CDR3 is 15 amino acids long. The germline V and J ends were trimmed by 0 bases and 1 base, with 10 bases remaining between them. CDR1 SGDLS and CDR2 YYNGEE come from the germline V gene. Here the CDR3 DNA reads TGTGCCAGCAGCGTAGGTGGGGATTATAACTATGGCTACACCTTC. It specifies CASSVGGDYNYGYTF.

The chain joins TRBV5-5 to TRBJ2-7; possibly TRBD2 for D (5 bases). CDR1 is SGHKS, CDR2 YYEKEE, per germline (reference sequence). Trimming took off 4 bases at V and 3 bases at J, with 8 bases between the two ends. The CDR3 spans 12 residues. The CDR3 DNA reads as TGTGCCAGCAGCGCTGGGAGCTACGAGCAGTACTTC. Its protein product is CASSAGSYEQYF.

The V call is TRBV7-8, the J call TRBJ2-5; 9 bases match TRBD1. Germline CDR1 SGHVS, CDR2 FQNEAQ. Trimming took 5 bases from V and 2 from J; bases not matched to a gene: 6. This CDR3 spans 15 amino acids. CDR3 DNA: TGTGCCAGCAGCATATGGGACAGGGAACAAGAGACCCAGTACTTC. This encodes CASSIWDREQETQYF.

This chain uses TRBV4-1 with TRBJ2-3; TRBD2 aligns across 8 bases. This CDR3 has 14 amino acids. The ends lost 7 bases at V and 5 bases at J; junction bases unmatched: 8. Germline V CDR1 and CDR2: MGHRA, YSYEKL. CDR3 loop: CASTFSGEGDTQYF. CDR3 coding DNA: TGCGCCAGCACTTTTAGCGGGGAGGGAGATACGCAGTATTTT.

The chain combines TRBV7-6 with TRBJ2-7, with D tentatively TRBD2 (6 bases). Germline loops: CDR1 SGHVS, CDR2 FNYEAQ. The germline V and J ends were trimmed by 4 bases and 6 bases, with 16 bases remaining between them. CDR3 size: 14 residues. CDR3 loop: CASSSPRGKCEQYF. CDR3 nucleotide sequence: TGTGCCAGCAGCTCGCCCCGGGGGAAGTGCGAGCAGTACTTC.

This clone has only a few counts. The rearrangement links TRBV5-1 to TRBJ2-7; D is ambiguous. The CDR3 extends over 14 amino acids. Germline V gene data show CDR1 as SGHRS and CDR2 as YFSETQ. The V end lost 2 bases, the J end lost 3 bases, and 12 bases lay between the germline ends. The CDR3 loop is CASSLTGGHYEQYF. The CDR3 DNA sequence: TGCGCCAGCAGCTTAACGGGCGGCCACTACGAGCAGTACTTC.